These T cell receptor beta chains were read from a single sample in a study of blood T cell repertoires in COVID-19. Some clones are missing from TCRdb's copy, which holds only in-frame ones; the method was immunoSEQ multiplex PCR. This table holds fewer than 400,000 clones, roughly 85% found once. Sequencing used PBMCs or T cells enriched from blood (not recorded which). These receptors originate from a woman aged 25 to 39 who had been exposed to COVID-19. The CDR3 runs from the conserved cysteine through the conserved F or W. Fields, in order: D gene, clone size, V gene, J gene, CDR3 protein, CDR3 DNA. The D gene is left open where the match is weak. Expanded clones get a size class; other rows say once, few or many, or leave the size out.

>TRBD2|NA|TRBV5-1|TRBJ2-2
CASRTSGFANTGELFF
TGCGCCAGCAGGACTAGCGGGTTCGCGAACACCGGGGAGCTGTTTTTT
>NA|NA|TRBV21-1|TRBJ2-5
CASHETGRETQYF
TGTGCCAGCCATGAGACAGGTCGCGAGACCCAGTACTTC
>NA|few|TRBV5-4|TRBJ1-6
CASSLGSGQGNSPLHF
TGTGCCAGCAGCTTGGGATCAGGGCAAGGAAATTCACCCCTCCACTTT
>NA|NA|TRBV28|TRBJ1-5
CASSFFGQGTDQPQHF
TGTGCCAGCAGTTTTTTCGGGCAGGGAACTGATCAGCCCCAGCATTTT
>NA|once|TRBV19|TRBJ1-2
CASSPRQAAGYTF
TGTGCCAGTAGCCCCAGGCAGGCCGCCGGCTACACCTTC
>NA|once|TRBV5-1|TRBJ1-4
CASSLGRPGLLTNEKLFF
TGCGCCAGCAGCTTGGGTCGGCCAGGGTTATTAACTAATGAAAAACTGTTTTTT
>TRBD1|NA|TRBV27|TRBJ1-5
CASSPAPGQGGGSNQPQHF
TGTGCCAGCAGTCCAGCGCCGGGACAGGGAGGGGGTAGCAATCAGCCCCAGCATTTT
>NA|few|TRBV14|TRBJ1-2
CASSPGLGANYGYTF
TGTGCCAGCAGCCCGGGACTGGGGGCTAACTATGGCTACACCTTC
>NA|NA|TRBV19|TRBJ1-1
CASKGTSLMDTEAFF
TGTGCCAGTAAAGGGACTAGTCTGATGGACACTGAAGCTTTCTTT
>TRBD2|NA|TRBV5-1|TRBJ2-3
CASSWRTSGRSSDTQYF
TGCGCCAGCAGCTGGAGGACTAGCGGGAGATCATCGGATACGCAGTATTTT
>NA|NA|TRBV28|TRBJ1-2
CASSLSDRNYGYTF
TGTGCCAGCAGTTTATCGGACAGAAACTATGGCTACACCTTC
>NA|NA|TRBV15|TRBJ2-3
CATSSIHRSTDTQYF
TGTGCCACCAGCAGTATTCACAGGTCCACAGATACGCAGTATTTT
>TRBD2|NA|TRBV4-1|TRBJ2-5
CASSLRRAGGDQETQYF
TGCGCCAGCAGCCTCCGGAGAGCGGGAGGGGATCAAGAGACCCAGTACTTC
>TRBD1|NA|TRBV24-1|TRBJ2-2
CATSDLQGARGTGELFF
TGTGCCACCAGTGATCTACAGGGGGCTAGGGGCACCGGGGAGCTGTTTTTT
>TRBD2|NA|TRBV27|TRBJ2-1
CASSNLTPGSSGISYNEQFF
TGTGCCAGCAGCAACCTAACCCCCGGGTCTAGCGGGATTTCCTACAATGAGCAGTTCTTC
>NA|NA|TRBV5-5|TRBJ1-1
CASSLDGTMNTEAFF
TGTGCCAGCAGCTTGGACGGAACTATGAACACTGAAGCTTTCTTT
>NA|NA|TRBV30|TRBJ1-6
CAWGVGSRWGVYNSPLHF
TGTGCCTGGGGTGTGGGAAGCAGGTGGGGGGTCTATAATTCACCCCTCCACTTT
>NA|NA|TRBV12-5|TRBJ2-1
CASGQGRNEQFF
TGTGCTAGTGGGCAGGGCCGAAATGAGCAGTTCTTC
>TRBD2|NA|TRBV24-1|TRBJ2-7
CATSAGWTTTIAGEIYEQYF
TGTGCCACCAGTGCGGGATGGACAACCACTATAGCGGGAGAGATCTACGAGCAGTACTTC
>NA|NA|TRBV19|TRBJ1-1
CASSITTANTEAFF
TGTGCCAGTAGTATCACGACAGCAAACACTGAAGCTTTCTTT
>NA|NA|TRBV28|TRBJ2-5
CASSLTGGGETQYF
TGTGCCAGCAGTTTGACTGGGGGCGGGGAGACCCAGTACTTC
>NA|NA|TRBV27|TRBJ2-7
CASSYRAPGYEQYF
TGTGCCAGCAGTTACAGGGCCCCAGGTTACGAGCAGTACTTC
>NA|NA|TRBV4-3|TRBJ1-1
CASSQLGVGNTEAFF
TGCGCCAGCAGCCAATTAGGGGTAGGGAACACTGAAGCTTTCTTT
>NA|NA|TRBV21-1|TRBJ2-3
CASSKLAGSSTDTQYF
TGTGCCAGCAGCAAACTAGCGGGGTCTAGCACAGATACGCAGTATTTT
>TRBD1|NA|TRBV7-2|TRBJ2-7
CASRNGQGAYEQYF
TGTGCCAGCAGGAACGGACAGGGGGCGTACGAGCAGTACTTC
>NA|NA|TRBV28|TRBJ2-7
CASSFDRVSYEQYF
TGTGCCAGCAGTTTCGACAGAGTCTCCTACGAGCAGTACTTC
>NA|few|TRBV5-6|TRBJ1-4
CASSLEGAILTNEKLFF
TGTGCCAGCAGCTTGGAAGGGGCCATTCTCACTAATGAAAAACTGTTTTTT
>TRBD1|NA|TRBV9|TRBJ2-7
CASSPHGTGVEQYF
TGTGCCAGCAGCCCCCACGGGACAGGGGTCGAGCAGTACTTC
>NA|NA|TRBV28|TRBJ1-2
CASSFRGAANYGYTF
TGTGCCAGCAGTTTTCGGGGGGCGGCTAACTATGGCTACACCTTC
>NA|once|TRBV28|TRBJ2-2
CASSSGQSANTGELFF
TGTGCCAGCAGTTCTGGACAATCCGCGAACACCGGGGAGCTGTTTTTT
>TRBD2|once|TRBV7-3|TRBJ2-5
CASSQRGTSGGPLQETQYF
TGTGCCAGCAGCCAAAGGGGGACTAGCGGGGGACCCCTCCAAGAGACCCAGTACTTC
>NA|NA|TRBV28|TRBJ1-1
CASDADRGHTEAFF
TGTGCCAGCGACGCTGACAGAGGTCACACTGAAGCTTTCTTT
>NA|NA|TRBV7-6|TRBJ1-3
CASSLRQGNPGNTIYF
TGTGCCAGCAGCTTGAGGCAGGGAAACCCTGGAAACACCATATATTTT
>TRBD1|NA|TRBV4-1|TRBJ1-2
CASSQNVQGAPGKGYTF
TGCGCCAGCAGCCAAAACGTACAGGGGGCGCCAGGAAAGGGCTACACCTTC
>NA|NA|TRBV10-3|TRBJ1-4
CAISEDREKLFF
TGTGCCATCAGTGAGGACAGGGAAAAACTGTTTTTT
>TRBD1|NA|TRBV7-3|TRBJ1-2
CASSLDRGRGYTF
TGTGCCAGCAGCCTAGACAGGGGTAGGGGCTACACCTTC
>NA|NA|TRBV10-3|TRBJ1-2
CAISESWAGLRGYTF
TGTGCCATCAGTGAGTCTTGGGCAGGGTTACGTGGCTACACCTTC
>NA|NA|TRBV5-1|TRBJ2-1
CASSPRITSYNEQFF
TGCGCCAGCAGCCCGAGGATAACTAGCTACAATGAGCAGTTCTTC
>TRBD2|NA|TRBV7-3|TRBJ2-1
CASRAGGPHNEQFF
TGTGCCAGCAGAGCGGGGGGGCCCCACAATGAGCAGTTCTTC
>TRBD2|NA|TRBV28|TRBJ2-7
CASSDSGSFDYEQYF
TGTGCCAGCAGCGATAGCGGGAGTTTCGACTACGAGCAGTACTTC
>TRBD1|NA|TRBV6-5|TRBJ1-2
CASIERQGSSGYTF
TGTGCCAGCATCGAGAGACAGGGCTCATCTGGCTACACCTTC
>NA|NA|TRBV7-3|TRBJ2-6
CASSLIGVSGANVLTF
TGTGCCAGCAGCTTAATCGGAGTCTCTGGGGCCAACGTCCTGACTTTC
>NA|NA|TRBV6-5|TRBJ2-5
CASSYSGAITQYF
TGTGCCAGCAGTTACTCGGGGGCGATTACCCAGTACTTC
>TRBD1|NA|TRBV18|TRBJ1-2
CASSPTGSGTGVYGYTF
TGTGCCAGCTCACCAACCGGTTCCGGGACAGGGGTGTATGGCTACACCTTC
>NA|NA|TRBV4-3|TRBJ1-5
CASSQDDSSNQPQHF
TGCGCCAGCAGCCAAGATGACAGTAGCAATCAGCCCCAGCATTTT
>NA|NA|TRBV19|TRBJ1-2
CASSTGSNYGYTF
TGTGCCAGTAGTACCGGGAGTAACTATGGCTACACCTTC
>NA|NA|TRBV10-3|TRBJ1-2
CAISDDSNYGYTF
TGTGCCATCAGTGATGACTCAAACTATGGCTACACCTTC
>NA|NA|TRBV28|TRBJ2-2
CASRYGGSTGELFF
TGTGCCAGCAGGTATGGAGGGAGCACCGGGGAGCTGTTTTTT
>NA|NA|TRBV7-9|TRBJ2-7
CASSPSQGASYEQYF
TGTGCCAGCAGCCCTTCACAGGGTGCCTCCTACGAGCAGTACTTC
>NA|NA|TRBV14|TRBJ2-7
CASSQDRSAAYYEQYF
TGTGCCAGCAGCCAAGATCGGAGCGCCGCATACTACGAGCAGTACTTC
>NA|NA|TRBV27|TRBJ1-4
CASSPQASGGEKLFF
TGTGCCAGCAGTCCCCAGGCTTCCGGGGGTGAAAAACTGTTTTTT
>TRBD1|once|TRBV6-2/TRBV6-3|TRBJ1-5
CASSQPTGDEQPQHF
TGTGCCAGCAGCCAACCGACAGGGGATGAACAGCCCCAGCATTTT
>NA|NA|TRBV7-3|TRBJ2-2
CASTGSLSTGELFF
TGTGCCAGCACCGGGAGTCTGTCCACCGGGGAGCTGTTTTTT
>TRBD2|NA|TRBV7-3|TRBJ2-3
CASSSSGPSDTQYF
TGTGCCAGCAGCTCTAGCGGTCCCTCAGATACGCAGTATTTT
>NA|NA|TRBV30|TRBJ1-4
CAWSKQNEKLFF
TGTGCCTGGAGTAAACAGAATGAAAAACTGTTTTTT
>NA|NA|TRBV30|TRBJ1-2
CAWSEDGHLYGYTF
TGTGCCTGGAGTGAGGACGGACACCTCTATGGCTACACCTTC
>TRBD1|NA|TRBV12-3/TRBV12-4|TRBJ1-2
CASRGQVYGYTF
TGTGCCAGCAGGGGACAGGTTTATGGCTACACCTTC